Following are 9 T cell receptor beta chains from one sample sequenced in a study of shared clonotypes between healthy human individuals. Repertoires were generated with immunoSEQ multiplex PCR, while TCRdb's copy carries only in-frame clones and drops some. The sample records over a million clones, approximately 98.5% being singletons. The specimen sequenced was naive CD4+ T cells sorted from blood. The subset is: CD45RA+ positively selected. The receptors were gathered from a young man in good health.

This chain uses TRBV18 with TRBJ2-1, with a weak D call TRBD2 (6 bases). CDR1 KGHSH and CDR2 LQKENI come from the germline V gene. Trimming shortened V by 2 bases and J by 7 bases, and 15 bases separated the two germline ends. The CDR3 totals 15 residues. CDR3 nucleotide sequence: TGTGCCAGCTCACCAAGCAAACGGGACTGGAATGAGCAGTTCTTC. This codes for CASSPSKRDWNEQFF. Filled out from reference TRBV18 and TRBJ2-1, the complete variable domain reads NAGVMQNPRHLVRRRGQEARLRCSPMKGHSHVYWYRQLPEEGLKFMVYLQKENIIDESGMPKERFSAEFPKEGPSILRIQQVVRGDSAAYFCASSPSKRDWNEQFFGPGTRLTVL.

The chain links TRBV4-1 to TRBJ1-5; unclear D gene. Germline V gene data show CDR1 as MGHRA and CDR2 as YSYEKL. V lost 0 bases to trimming and J lost 4 bases, with 13 bases between them. The CDR3 length is 16 residues. In nucleotides, the CDR3 is TGCGCCAGCAGCCAAGACAGCGGGATGCGAAATCAGCCCCAGCATTTT. Protein: CASSQDSGMRNQPQHF.

The CDR3 DNA reads TGTGCCAGCAGGATTTTGGGGACAGGGGGCACCATGCGCACTGAAGCTTTCTTT. Translation: CASRILGTGGTMRTEAFF. The rearrangement joins TRBV28 to TRBJ1-1, with 12 bases aligning to TRBD1. The CDR3 is 18 residues long. The germline V gene encodes CDR1 MDHEN and CDR2 SYDVKM. Trimming removed 6 bases from V and 4 bases from J; junction bases left unmatched: 15.

In regard to this clone: Other DNA sequences in the sample encode the same CDR3. V gene TRBV7-9 combines with J gene TRBJ2-7; possibly TRBD2 for D (5 bases). The CDR3 loop spans 14 amino acids. The germline V gene has CDR1 SEHNR and CDR2 FQNEAQ (reference sequence). Trimming stripped 1 base from V and 3 bases from J, with 10 bases between. The CDR3 sequence: CASSLVRESYEQYF. DNA for the CDR3: TGTGCCAGCAGCTTAGTGAGGGAAAGCTACGAGCAGTACTTC.

V usage is TRBV6-4 and J usage is TRBJ2-5; D is unresolved. V dropped 2 bases and J dropped 0 bases, with 13 bases sitting between them. This CDR3 comprises 16 residues. Germline V CDR1 and CDR2: MRHNA, SNTAGT. CDR3 sequence: CASSDIPRSHQETQYF. CDR3 bases: TGTGCCAGCAGTGACATTCCCCGGAGCCACCAAGAGACCCAGTACTTC.

The chain uses TRBV6-1 and TRBJ1-5; D gene ambiguous. With 3 bases removed from V and 9 bases from J, the gap between germline ends came to 9 bases. Germline V gene lookup returns CDR1 MNHNS and CDR2 SASEGT. The CDR3 totals 12 residues. CDR3 sequence: CASSEGIGPQHF. CDR3 bases: TGTGCCAGCAGTGAGGGAATCGGGCCCCAGCATTTT.

The rearrangement links TRBV5-1 to TRBJ2-5, with 9 nucleotides matching TRBD2. CDR1 SGHRS and CDR2 YFSETQ come from the germline V gene. V gave up 1 base and J gave up 5 bases; unmatched junction bases: 6. The CDR3 extends over 15 amino acids. CDR3 region: CASSLSAGGLETQYF. The CDR3 nucleotides read TGCGCCAGCAGCTTGTCCGCGGGGGGGTTGGAGACCCAGTACTTC.

A note on this clone: This sample includes further DNA sequences coding for the same CDR3. The V call is TRBV28, the J call TRBJ1-5, with 7 bases identical to TRBD1. V lost 0 bases to trimming and J lost 2 bases; unmatched junction nucleotides: 4. The CDR3 covers 16 residues. CDR1 is MDHEN and CDR2 is SYDVKM in the germline V gene. In nucleotides, the CDR3 is TGTGCCAGCAGTTTATGGGCAGGGGGGGGCAATCAGCCCCAGCATTTT. Encoded protein: CASSLWAGGGNQPQHF.

The chain joins TRBV14 to TRBJ2-2, with D hard to call. Germline V gene lookup returns CDR1 SGHDN and CDR2 FVKESK. Trimming removed 1 base from V and 6 bases from J, with 9 bases in between. The CDR3 consists of 14 residues. As DNA, the CDR3 is TGTGCCAGCAGCCAAGTAGGGTTGTCCGGGGAGCTGTTTTTT. It is translated as CASSQVGLSGELFF.